A selection of T cell receptor beta chains follows, all from one sample in a study of tumor-infiltrating lymphocytes in localized non-small cell lung cancer. Clones were sequenced by immunoSEQ multiplex PCR, and TCRdb holds only the in-frame ones, with some missing. This table has about 12,000 clones, 85% to 90% appearing once. Specimen: lung tumor tissue. These receptors all stem from a human donor with non-small cell lung cancer. The CDR3 runs from the conserved cysteine through the conserved F or W. D genes are given only for firm matches. A row's size may be missing; if present it is once, few, many or a size class.

clone size: -; D gene: TRBD1; V gene: TRBV5-6; J gene: TRBJ1-1; CDR3 DNA: TGTGCCAGCAGCTTGGATGTAAGTGGACAGGGTGAAGCTTTCTTT; CDR3 protein: CASSLDVSGQGEAFF
clone size: -; D gene: -; V gene: TRBV19; J gene: TRBJ1-4; CDR3 DNA: TGTGCCAGTAGTATGCGTGGCCAGGTCGTAACTAATGAAAAACTGTTTTTT; CDR3 protein: CASSMRGQVVTNEKLFF
clone size: -; D gene: -; V gene: TRBV11-2; J gene: TRBJ1-1; CDR3 DNA: TGTGCCAGCAGCTTAGGACAGCCTCTGAACACTGAAGCTTTCTTT; CDR3 protein: CASSLGQPLNTEAFF
clone size: -; D gene: TRBD1; V gene: TRBV18; J gene: TRBJ2-5; CDR3 DNA: TGTGCCAGCTCACCCCGCACAGGGGGCCGGGAGACCCAGTACTTC; CDR3 protein: CASSPRTGGRETQYF
clone size: -; D gene: TRBD2; V gene: TRBV27; J gene: TRBJ2-1; CDR3 DNA: TGTGCCAGCAGTCCTGGGACTAGCGGGACCAATGAGCAGTTCTTC; CDR3 protein: CASSPGTSGTNEQFF
clone size: -; D gene: TRBD2; V gene: TRBV4-1; J gene: TRBJ2-2; CDR3 DNA: TGCGCCAGCAGCCTGACTAGCGGGAGGAACACCGGGGAGCTGTTTTTT; CDR3 protein: CASSLTSGRNTGELFF
clone size: -; D gene: -; V gene: TRBV2; J gene: TRBJ1-5; CDR3 DNA: TGTGCCAGCAGTGAAGGGCAGGGGTGGAATCAGCCCCAGCATTTT; CDR3 protein: CASSEGQGWNQPQHF
clone size: -; D gene: -; V gene: TRBV9; J gene: TRBJ2-1; CDR3 DNA: TGTGCCAGCAGCGTCCGCTCAGACAATGAGCAGTTCTTC; CDR3 protein: CASSVRSDNEQFF
clone size: -; D gene: TRBD1; V gene: TRBV30; J gene: TRBJ2-1; CDR3 DNA: TGTGCCTGGAGAAGGCAGGGGGCGAGCAATGAGCAGTTCTTC; CDR3 protein: CAWRRQGASNEQFF
clone size: -; D gene: TRBD1; V gene: TRBV5-1; J gene: TRBJ1-4; CDR3 DNA: TGCGCCAGCAGTCCAGGACAGGGGGCAACTAATGAAAAACTGTTTTTT; CDR3 protein: CASSPGQGATNEKLFF
clone size: once; D gene: -; V gene: TRBV15; J gene: TRBJ2-7; CDR3 DNA: TGTGCCACCAGCAGCCTACCGTTCGCCTACGAGCAGTACTTC; CDR3 protein: CATSSLPFAYEQYF
clone size: -; D gene: -; V gene: TRBV6-1; J gene: TRBJ2-2; CDR3 DNA: TGTGCCAGCAGTGTCGAGCAGCACATGGGCACCGGGGAGCTGTTTTTT; CDR3 protein: CASSVEQHMGTGELFF
clone size: -; D gene: TRBD1; V gene: TRBV15; J gene: TRBJ1-5; CDR3 DNA: TGTGCCACCAGGAGGACAGGGTTGGGGGGCAATCAGCCCCAGCATTTT; CDR3 protein: CATRRTGLGGNQPQHF
clone size: once; D gene: -; V gene: TRBV18; J gene: TRBJ1-3; CDR3 DNA: TGTGCCAGCTCACTGTACGGGCTCTCTGGAAACACCATATATTTT; CDR3 protein: CASSLYGLSGNTIYF
clone size: -; D gene: TRBD1; V gene: TRBV7-9; J gene: TRBJ2-4; CDR3 DNA: TGTGCCAGCAGCCGCAGGGGGAGCATTCAGTACTTC; CDR3 protein: CASSRRGSIQYF
clone size: -; D gene: -; V gene: TRBV2; J gene: TRBJ1-1; CDR3 DNA: TGTGCCAGCAGTGTTCTAGACCATTGGGACCCCCGAGGGGGCACTGAAGCTTTCTTT; CDR3 protein: CASSVLDHWDPRGGTEAFF
clone size: -; D gene: -; V gene: TRBV28; J gene: TRBJ2-6; CDR3 DNA: TGTGCCAGCAGCTGGGGGTTATTCAGGGGTACCCCTGGGGCCAACGTCCTGACTTTC; CDR3 protein: CASSWGLFRGTPGANVLTF
clone size: -; D gene: -; V gene: TRBV18; J gene: TRBJ1-2; CDR3 DNA: TGTGCCAGCTCACCACGGGAACTAGGCTACACCTTC; CDR3 protein: CASSPRELGYTF
clone size: -; D gene: -; V gene: TRBV5-5; J gene: TRBJ2-2; CDR3 DNA: TGTGCCAGCAGCTCCGGGGGTTACACCGGGGAGCTGTTTTTT; CDR3 protein: CASSSGGYTGELFF
clone size: few; D gene: -; V gene: TRBV5-1; J gene: TRBJ1-2; CDR3 DNA: TGCGCCACAACAGAGGGGTATGGCTACACCTTC; CDR3 protein: CATTEGYGYTF
clone size: -; D gene: TRBD2; V gene: TRBV5-6; J gene: TRBJ2-1; CDR3 DNA: TGTGCCAGCAGCCTCGGGGGGGTGCTCGATGAGCAGTTCTTC; CDR3 protein: CASSLGGVLDEQFF
clone size: -; D gene: TRBD1; V gene: TRBV19; J gene: TRBJ2-5; CDR3 DNA: TGTGCCAGTAGTGTATCGGGACAGGGGGCGCATGAGACCCAGTACTTC; CDR3 protein: CASSVSGQGAHETQYF
clone size: -; D gene: TRBD1; V gene: TRBV7-2; J gene: TRBJ2-2; CDR3 DNA: TGTGCCAGCAGCCGGAGCAGGGGGCGTATCAACACCGGGGAGCTGTTTTTT; CDR3 protein: CASSRSRGRINTGELFF
clone size: few; D gene: -; V gene: TRBV6-1; J gene: TRBJ2-7; CDR3 DNA: TGTGCCAGCAGTGAAGAGGGAACAGGCCCCTACGAGCAGTACTTC; CDR3 protein: CASSEEGTGPYEQYF
clone size: -; D gene: -; V gene: TRBV5-4; J gene: TRBJ2-1; CDR3 DNA: TGTGCCAGCAGCTTCGGTCCAGGGGGGGGCTCTGAGCAGTTCTTC; CDR3 protein: CASSFGPGGGSEQFF
clone size: -; D gene: -; V gene: TRBV27; J gene: TRBJ1-1; CDR3 DNA: TGTGCCAGCAGCTTAAGGCCCCGGGACACTGAAGCTTTCTTT; CDR3 protein: CASSLRPRDTEAFF
clone size: few; D gene: -; V gene: TRBV6-4; J gene: TRBJ2-2; CDR3 DNA: TGTGCCAGCAGTGACTCGCCAGGGGCACCCGGGGAGCTGTTTTTT; CDR3 protein: CASSDSPGAPGELFF
clone size: -; D gene: -; V gene: TRBV6-5; J gene: TRBJ2-5; CDR3 DNA: TGTGCCAGCAGTTTTGGGGTACAAGAGACCCAGTACTTC; CDR3 protein: CASSFGVQETQYF
clone size: -; D gene: TRBD1; V gene: TRBV2; J gene: TRBJ1-2; CDR3 DNA: TGTGCCAGCAGTCTAACAGGGGGGAAGGGCTACACCTTC; CDR3 protein: CASSLTGGKGYTF
clone size: -; D gene: -; V gene: TRBV11-1; J gene: TRBJ2-5; CDR3 DNA: TGTGCCAGCAGCTTGGCACTAGTGGGGACCCAGTACTTC; CDR3 protein: CASSLALVGTQYF
clone size: few; D gene: TRBD1; V gene: TRBV6-1; J gene: TRBJ1-5; CDR3 DNA: TGTGCCAGCAACCCGACAGGGAGCAATCAGCCCCAGCATTTT; CDR3 protein: CASNPTGSNQPQHF
clone size: -; D gene: TRBD2; V gene: TRBV18; J gene: TRBJ2-5; CDR3 DNA: TGTGCCAGCTCACCATCCGCGGGAGTAGAAAAGACCCAGTACTTC; CDR3 protein: CASSPSAGVEKTQYF
clone size: once; D gene: -; V gene: TRBV28; J gene: TRBJ2-5; CDR3 DNA: TGTGCCAGCAGTTTCGAAGAGACCCAGTACTTC; CDR3 protein: CASSFEETQYF
clone size: -; D gene: -; V gene: TRBV5-1; J gene: TRBJ2-7; CDR3 DNA: TGCGCCAGCAGCTTGGCCGGGAGTCTTACCTACGAGCAGTACTTC; CDR3 protein: CASSLAGSLTYEQYF
clone size: -; D gene: TRBD1; V gene: TRBV7-6; J gene: TRBJ2-7; CDR3 DNA: TGTGCCAGCAGCTCGTCCCCGGGACAGGGCGGTCGCGAGCAGTACTTC; CDR3 protein: CASSSSPGQGGREQYF
clone size: -; D gene: -; V gene: TRBV7-9; J gene: TRBJ2-1; CDR3 DNA: TGTGCCAGCAGCTTAGAGAGGAGCCCCTACAATGAGCAGTTCTTC; CDR3 protein: CASSLERSPYNEQFF
clone size: -; D gene: -; V gene: TRBV6-1; J gene: TRBJ2-2; CDR3 DNA: TGTGCCAGCAGTGCCCGTCGGACGGCGAACACCGGGGAGCTGTTTTTT; CDR3 protein: CASSARRTANTGELFF
clone size: few; D gene: -; V gene: TRBV7-8; J gene: TRBJ2-7; CDR3 DNA: TGTGCCAGCAGCCCGGCGCGGGACACGGCAAACTACGAGCAGTACTTC; CDR3 protein: CASSPARDTANYEQYF
clone size: -; D gene: TRBD1; V gene: TRBV5-1; J gene: TRBJ2-7; CDR3 DNA: TGCGCCAGCAGCGACCGACAGGGCTCGTCCGAGCAGTACTTC; CDR3 protein: CASSDRQGSSEQYF
clone size: -; D gene: -; V gene: TRBV20-1; J gene: TRBJ1-2; CDR3 DNA: TGCAGTGCTATACAGGGCGGGGGCTACACCTTC; CDR3 protein: CSAIQGGGYTF
clone size: -; D gene: TRBD2; V gene: TRBV19; J gene: TRBJ2-7; CDR3 DNA: TGTGCCAGTAGTTCGCCTCGACTAGCGGGACGTAACGAGCAGTACTTC; CDR3 protein: CASSSPRLAGRNEQYF
clone size: -; D gene: -; V gene: TRBV2; J gene: TRBJ1-5; CDR3 DNA: TGTGCCAGCACGACCAGAGGGAATCAGCCCCAGCATTTT; CDR3 protein: CASTTRGNQPQHF
clone size: -; D gene: TRBD1; V gene: TRBV2; J gene: TRBJ1-2; CDR3 DNA: TGTGCCAGCAGTGAAGCCGGGGACAGGGGTGGCTACACCTTC; CDR3 protein: CASSEAGDRGGYTF